The rows below give T cell receptor beta chains drawn from one sample of a study of blood T cell repertoires in COVID-19. TCRdb keeps only in-frame clones here, not all; method: immunoSEQ multiplex PCR. The table lists just under 150,000 clones, 80% to 90% of them singletons. Sample: peripheral blood. These receptors came from a man between 50 and 59 years old who had recovered from COVID-19. Each CDR3 is given with its conserved first and last residue. The D gene is left open where the match is weak. Clone size is stated in some rows and not others, as once, few, many or a class when expanded.

j_call: TRBJ1-5
clone_size: few
d_call: TRBD1
cdr3_length: 17
v_call: TRBV7-2
cdr3_nt: TGTGCCAGCAGCCACAACATCCCCGGACAGGGAAGGCAGCCCCAGCATTTT
cdr3_aa: CASSHNIPGQGRQPQHF

j_call: TRBJ1-1
clone_size: .
d_call: .
cdr3_length: 16
v_call: TRBV21-1
cdr3_nt: TGTGCCCCACCGAACATCTTCGGCAGGCTGAACACTGAAGCTTTCTTT
cdr3_aa: CAPPNIFGRLNTEAFF

j_call: TRBJ2-3
clone_size: .
d_call: TRBD2
cdr3_length: 16
v_call: TRBV28
cdr3_nt: TGTGCCAGCAGTTCAGGACTAGCGGGGACCACGGATACGCAGTATTTT
cdr3_aa: CASSSGLAGTTDTQYF

j_call: TRBJ2-1
clone_size: .
d_call: .
cdr3_length: 13
v_call: TRBV6-5
cdr3_nt: TGTGCCAGCGGGTGGGGGCTCAACAATGAGCAGTTCTTC
cdr3_aa: CASGWGLNNEQFF

j_call: TRBJ2-7
clone_size: .
d_call: TRBD1
cdr3_length: 15
v_call: TRBV6-5
cdr3_nt: TGTGCCAGCAGTAAAACGGGACAGGGAACGGCCGAGCAGTACTTC
cdr3_aa: CASSKTGQGTAEQYF

j_call: TRBJ1-2
clone_size: .
d_call: .
cdr3_length: 16
v_call: TRBV11-3
cdr3_nt: TGTGCCAGCAGCTGGGGTACAGGGCTAGCTAACTATGGCTACACCTTC
cdr3_aa: CASSWGTGLANYGYTF

j_call: TRBJ1-2
clone_size: .
d_call: .
cdr3_length: 15
v_call: TRBV11-2
cdr3_nt: TGTGCCAGCAGCACACCTCACACGGAGGGCTATGGCTACACCTTC
cdr3_aa: CASSTPHTEGYGYTF

j_call: TRBJ1-5
clone_size: few
d_call: .
cdr3_length: 13
v_call: TRBV9
cdr3_nt: TGTGCCAGCAGCGTAGCGGGTTCTCAGCCCCAGCATTTT
cdr3_aa: CASSVAGSQPQHF

j_call: TRBJ1-2
clone_size: .
d_call: TRBD1
cdr3_length: 15
v_call: TRBV5-4
cdr3_nt: TGTGCCAGCAGCTTGCCGAATCAGGGGGCAGGTGGCTACACCTTC
cdr3_aa: CASSLPNQGAGGYTF

j_call: TRBJ1-4
clone_size: once
d_call: TRBD1
cdr3_length: 15
v_call: TRBV10-3
cdr3_nt: TGTGCCATCAGGTCGGGGACAGGGGGAAGTGAAAAACTGTTTTTT
cdr3_aa: CAIRSGTGGSEKLFF

j_call: TRBJ2-2
clone_size: .
d_call: .
cdr3_length: 15
v_call: TRBV7-2
cdr3_nt: TGTGCCAGCAGCCCCCCCGGACTTATATCCGGGGAGCTGTTTTTT
cdr3_aa: CASSPPGLISGELFF

j_call: TRBJ2-1
clone_size: few
d_call: TRBD1
cdr3_length: 16
v_call: TRBV4-3
cdr3_nt: TGCGCCAGCAGCCAAGACCCCGGGACAGGGTATGATGAGCAGTTCTTC
cdr3_aa: CASSQDPGTGYDEQFF

j_call: TRBJ2-2
clone_size: .
d_call: .
cdr3_length: 17
v_call: TRBV7-8
cdr3_nt: TGTGCCAGCAGCTTAAGTGGAACGGGGGGCCAGGCCGGGGAGCTGTTTTTT
cdr3_aa: CASSLSGTGGQAGELFF

j_call: TRBJ1-1
clone_size: .
d_call: .
cdr3_length: 16
v_call: TRBV27
cdr3_nt: TGTGCCAGCAGTTTATCGGGGCGGGGTATGAACACTGAAGCTTTCTTT
cdr3_aa: CASSLSGRGMNTEAFF

j_call: TRBJ2-1
clone_size: .
d_call: TRBD1
cdr3_length: 16
v_call: TRBV4-1
cdr3_nt: TGCGCCAGCAGCCAAGATCCCCGGGACAGGGGGAGCGAGCAGTTCTTC
cdr3_aa: CASSQDPRDRGSEQFF

j_call: TRBJ2-1
clone_size: .
d_call: .
cdr3_length: 15
v_call: TRBV3-1/TRBV3-2
cdr3_nt: TGTGCCAGCAGCCAAGGGGTGCTCCAGGGTAATGAGCAGTTCTTC
cdr3_aa: CASSQGVLQGNEQFF

j_call: TRBJ1-2
clone_size: once
d_call: TRBD1
cdr3_length: 15
v_call: TRBV2
cdr3_nt: TGTGCCAGCAGTGAAGCGGCTGCAGGGGGCGATTTTTACACCTTC
cdr3_aa: CASSEAAAGGDFYTF

j_call: TRBJ2-7
clone_size: .
d_call: .
cdr3_length: 14
v_call: TRBV19
cdr3_nt: TGTGCCAGTAGTATAGTGGACAGCTCCTACGAGCAGTACTTC
cdr3_aa: CASSIVDSSYEQYF

j_call: TRBJ2-7
clone_size: .
d_call: TRBD1
cdr3_length: 15
v_call: TRBV5-5
cdr3_nt: TGTGCCAGCAGCCCCGGACAGGGATTCGCCTACGAGCAGTACTTC
cdr3_aa: CASSPGQGFAYEQYF

j_call: TRBJ2-3
clone_size: .
d_call: .
cdr3_length: 16
v_call: TRBV18
cdr3_nt: TGTGCCAGCTCCGAAGGAGGGGGGGCAAACACAGATACGCAGTATTTT
cdr3_aa: CASSEGGGANTDTQYF

j_call: TRBJ1-2
clone_size: .
d_call: .
cdr3_length: 15
v_call: TRBV6-1
cdr3_nt: TGTGCCAGCAGCAGTTACCTCAGGGATATCGATGGCTACACCTTC
cdr3_aa: CASSSYLRDIDGYTF

j_call: TRBJ2-1
clone_size: .
d_call: .
cdr3_length: 16
v_call: TRBV29-1
cdr3_nt: TGCAGCGTTTTTTTATGGGGACTACAGGGAAACAATGAGCAGTTCTTC
cdr3_aa: CSVFLWGLQGNNEQFF

j_call: TRBJ1-5
clone_size: once
d_call: TRBD1
cdr3_length: 14
v_call: TRBV24-1
cdr3_nt: TGTGCCACCAGTGACGGGGACAGAAATCAGCCCCAGCATTTT
cdr3_aa: CATSDGDRNQPQHF

j_call: TRBJ2-4
clone_size: .
d_call: .
cdr3_length: 18
v_call: TRBV6-2/TRBV6-3
cdr3_nt: TGTGCCAGCAGTCCAGCGAGTGGCAGTACCCCAGCCAAAAACATTCAGTACTTC
cdr3_aa: CASSPASGSTPAKNIQYF

j_call: TRBJ1-1
clone_size: .
d_call: .
cdr3_length: 12
v_call: TRBV6-5
cdr3_nt: TGTGCCAGCACAGGGGTGAGAACTGAAGCTTTCTTT
cdr3_aa: CASTGVRTEAFF

j_call: TRBJ1-1
clone_size: .
d_call: TRBD1
cdr3_length: 14
v_call: TRBV27
cdr3_nt: TGTGCCAGCAGTGAGGACAGGGTGAACACTGAAGCTTTCTTT
cdr3_aa: CASSEDRVNTEAFF

j_call: TRBJ1-5
clone_size: .
d_call: .
cdr3_length: 15
v_call: TRBV18
cdr3_nt: TGTGCCAGCTCACCAGGGACTGTCCCGCTCCAGCCCCAGCATTTT
cdr3_aa: CASSPGTVPLQPQHF

j_call: TRBJ2-1
clone_size: .
d_call: .
cdr3_length: 14
v_call: TRBV9
cdr3_nt: TGTGCCAGCGGGGGCGGACTTGATTACAATGAGCAGTTCTTC
cdr3_aa: CASGGGLDYNEQFF

j_call: TRBJ1-1
clone_size: .
d_call: TRBD1
cdr3_length: 13
v_call: TRBV18
cdr3_nt: TGTGCCAGCTCACCAGGCTTACAGGGGGAAGCTTTCTTT
cdr3_aa: CASSPGLQGEAFF

j_call: TRBJ2-7
clone_size: .
d_call: TRBD1
cdr3_length: 17
v_call: TRBV4-3
cdr3_nt: TGCGCCAGCAGCCAATCCTTTAGGGGAACAGGGGGACACGAGCAGTACTTC
cdr3_aa: CASSQSFRGTGGHEQYF

j_call: TRBJ1-2
clone_size: .
d_call: .
cdr3_length: 14
v_call: TRBV19
cdr3_nt: TGTGCCAGTAGTATTGGGACACAGGGCTATGGCTACACCTTC
cdr3_aa: CASSIGTQGYGYTF

j_call: TRBJ2-3
clone_size: .
d_call: TRBD2
cdr3_length: 16
v_call: TRBV5-4
cdr3_nt: TGTGCCAGCAGCTTGGCGGTAGCGGGGGGATCAGATACGCAGTATTTT
cdr3_aa: CASSLAVAGGSDTQYF

j_call: TRBJ2-7
clone_size: .
d_call: TRBD2
cdr3_length: 15
v_call: TRBV5-6
cdr3_nt: TGTGCCAGCAGCTTGGGGAGCGGGGGGTACTACGAGCAGTACTTC
cdr3_aa: CASSLGSGGYYEQYF

j_call: TRBJ2-7
clone_size: few
d_call: .
cdr3_length: 13
v_call: TRBV6-2/TRBV6-3
cdr3_nt: TGTGCCAGCAGTTACTCGAACAGTGCCGAGCAGTACTTC
cdr3_aa: CASSYSNSAEQYF

j_call: TRBJ2-1
clone_size: .
d_call: .
cdr3_length: 14
v_call: TRBV5-5
cdr3_nt: TGTGCCAGCAGCTTGGGGAGCTCCTACAATGAGCAGTTCTTC
cdr3_aa: CASSLGSSYNEQFF

j_call: TRBJ2-3
clone_size: .
d_call: .
cdr3_length: 14
v_call: TRBV4-1
cdr3_nt: TGCGCCAGCAGCCAAGACCGGACGAAGCGGACGCAGTATTTT
cdr3_aa: CASSQDRTKRTQYF

j_call: TRBJ2-7
clone_size: .
d_call: .
cdr3_length: 14
v_call: TRBV7-2
cdr3_nt: TGTGCCAGCAGCTTAGATAGCGGCGTCTACGAGCAGTACTTC
cdr3_aa: CASSLDSGVYEQYF

j_call: TRBJ2-7
clone_size: .
d_call: TRBD1
cdr3_length: 16
v_call: TRBV7-8
cdr3_nt: TGTGCCAGCAGCAAAACTAATGGACAGGCCCGCTACGAGCAGTACTTC
cdr3_aa: CASSKTNGQARYEQYF

j_call: TRBJ2-7
clone_size: once
d_call: .
cdr3_length: 14
v_call: TRBV2
cdr3_nt: TGTGCCAGCAGAGGCGGGACGGGGTTCTACGAGCAGTACTTC
cdr3_aa: CASRGGTGFYEQYF

j_call: TRBJ2-7
clone_size: .
d_call: TRBD1
cdr3_length: 15
v_call: TRBV30
cdr3_nt: TGTGCCTGGAGTGTTCCCCCAGGGGGTGGCCACGAGCAGTACTTC
cdr3_aa: CAWSVPPGGGHEQYF

j_call: TRBJ2-1
clone_size: .
d_call: TRBD2
cdr3_length: 16
v_call: TRBV4-3
cdr3_nt: TGCGCCAGCAGCCAAGTCCCCGGACTAGCGGGCGGTGAGCAGTTCTTC
cdr3_aa: CASSQVPGLAGGEQFF

j_call: TRBJ1-4
clone_size: .
d_call: TRBD1
cdr3_length: 16
v_call: TRBV18
cdr3_nt: TGTGCCAGCTCGCCAGAAGGGACAGATATTTTTGAAAAACTGTTTTTT
cdr3_aa: CASSPEGTDIFEKLFF

j_call: TRBJ1-2
clone_size: .
d_call: .
cdr3_length: 14
v_call: TRBV9
cdr3_nt: TGTGCCAGCAGCGGCGGGGCAGGGAACTATGGCTACACCTTC
cdr3_aa: CASSGGAGNYGYTF

j_call: TRBJ1-5
clone_size: .
d_call: .
cdr3_length: 15
v_call: TRBV4-1
cdr3_nt: TGCGCCAGCAGCCAAGGGGGGGGAGGCAATCAGCCCCAGCATTTT
cdr3_aa: CASSQGGGGNQPQHF

j_call: TRBJ2-3
clone_size: .
d_call: TRBD2
cdr3_length: 14
v_call: TRBV7-2
cdr3_nt: TGTGCCAGCAGCTTAGCGCGGGGGACAGATACGCAGTATTTT
cdr3_aa: CASSLARGTDTQYF

j_call: TRBJ2-7
clone_size: .
d_call: TRBD2
cdr3_length: 16
v_call: TRBV3-1/TRBV3-2
cdr3_nt: TGTGCCAGCAGCCAAGTCGGCGGGGGGTTCGCCTACGAGCAGTACTTC
cdr3_aa: CASSQVGGGFAYEQYF

j_call: TRBJ1-1
clone_size: .
d_call: TRBD1
cdr3_length: 14
v_call: TRBV19
cdr3_nt: TGTGCCAGTACCTTGACAGGGGGAGACACTGAAGCTTTCTTT
cdr3_aa: CASTLTGGDTEAFF

j_call: TRBJ2-7
clone_size: few
d_call: .
cdr3_length: 12
v_call: TRBV5-6
cdr3_nt: TGTGCCAGCAGCCAAAGTCGGTACGAGCAGTACTTC
cdr3_aa: CASSQSRYEQYF

j_call: TRBJ2-7
clone_size: .
d_call: TRBD1
cdr3_length: 18
v_call: TRBV12-5
cdr3_nt: TGTGCTAGTGGTTTGGCGGTCTCAGGGACAGGGGGAACATACGAGCAGTACTTC
cdr3_aa: CASGLAVSGTGGTYEQYF

j_call: TRBJ1-5
clone_size: .
d_call: .
cdr3_length: 13
v_call: TRBV12-3/TRBV12-4
cdr3_nt: TGTGCCAGCAGCCCGGGGGTCAATCAGCCCCAGCATTTT
cdr3_aa: CASSPGVNQPQHF

j_call: TRBJ2-3
clone_size: .
d_call: TRBD2
cdr3_length: 14
v_call: TRBV3-1/TRBV3-2
cdr3_nt: TGTGCCAGCAGGCCGGGACTAGCATCAGATACGCAGTATTTT
cdr3_aa: CASRPGLASDTQYF

j_call: TRBJ2-2
clone_size: .
d_call: TRBD1
cdr3_length: 16
v_call: TRBV3-1/TRBV3-2
cdr3_nt: TGTGCCAGCAGCCAGGCGACAGGGTGGAACACCGGGGAGCTGTTTTTT
cdr3_aa: CASSQATGWNTGELFF

j_call: TRBJ2-2
clone_size: once
d_call: TRBD1
cdr3_length: 14
v_call: TRBV27
cdr3_nt: TGTGCCAGCACTCCGGGACAGGACACCGGGGAGCTGTTTTTT
cdr3_aa: CASTPGQDTGELFF

j_call: TRBJ1-1
clone_size: once
d_call: .
cdr3_length: 14
v_call: TRBV19
cdr3_nt: TGTGCCAGTAGTAGCCTGGACAGTTGGACTGAAGCTTTCTTT
cdr3_aa: CASSSLDSWTEAFF